This T cell receptor (beta chain) was identified in a study of blood T cell repertoires in COVID-19. Across the whole study: Researchers got acute and convalescent COVID-19 samples from the United States, Italy and Spain.

Generated by immunoSEQ multiplex PCR, the TCRdb table keeps only in-frame clones and is missing some. The sample includes 250,000 to 300,000 clones, roughly nine tenths of them seen just once. V gave up 6 bases and J gave up 4 bases; unmatched junction bases: 8. The CDR3 length is 15 residues. Germline V gives CDR1 PRHDT, CDR2 FYEKMQ (reference sequence). The material sequenced was peripheral blood. The receptor's source is a woman in her thirties or forties who had recovered from COVID-19. The chain recombines TRBV13 with TRBJ1-3; 8 positions match TRBD1. The CDR3 reads CASRLQGAVGNTIYF. The CDR3 DNA reads as TGTGCCAGCAGGCTTCAGGGGGCCGTCGGAAACACCATATATTTT.